One sample yielded the 30 T cell receptor beta chains listed below, sequenced in a study of beta chain features in type 1 diabetes. Reverse transcription of all isolated RNA meant that expressed TCRB transcripts were sequenced. Clones were sequenced by immunoSEQ multiplex PCR, and TCRdb holds only the in-frame ones, with some missing. This sample has under 500,000 clones, with 25% to 35% found just once. The sample comprised naive CD4+ T cells from blood. Receptors were obtained from a man aged 18 to 30 in good health.

The genes are TRBV4-2 and TRBJ2-7, with 7 bases fitting TRBD2. The V segment lost 2 bases and the J segment 2 bases; nucleotides outside the gene matches: 9. The CDR3 is made up of 16 amino acids. CDR1 and CDR2 from the germline V gene are LGHNA and YNFKEQ. The CDR3 region is CASSQFQSGVAYEQYF. The CDR3, as DNA: TGTGCCAGCAGCCAATTCCAGAGCGGGGTTGCCTACGAGCAGTACTTC.

This clone showed up just a few times. The rearrangement uses TRBV29-1 and TRBJ2-1, with D perhaps matching TRBD1 (6 bases). Germline CDR1 reads SQVTM; CDR2 reads ANQGSEA. CDR3 length: 11 amino acids. The CDR3 DNA follows: TGCAGAGCAGACAGGAGCAATGAGCAGTTCTTC. Protein product: CRADRSNEQFF.

The J gene is TRBJ2-3, the V gene TRBV7-2; 7 bases agree with TRBD2. The CDR3 runs 16 residues. V shed 3 bases and J 1 base; nucleotides not matched to a gene: 7. Germline values: CDR1 SGHTA, CDR2 FQGNSA. The CDR3: CASSFRREIGTDTQYF. The DNA of the CDR3 is TGTGCCAGCAGCTTCCGGCGGGAGATTGGCACAGATACGCAGTATTTT.

The chain is built from TRBV30 and TRBJ1-4; 7 bases are shared with TRBD1. Germline trimming cut 0 bases from V and 5 bases from J; bases unmatched to any gene: 6. The CDR3 runs to 15 residues. From germline, CDR1 is GTSNPN and CDR2 SVGIG (reference sequence). CDR3 DNA sequence: TGTGCCTGGAGTGTAAGGGGGCAATGGAATGAAAAACTGTTTTTT. It yields the protein CAWSVRGQWNEKLFF.

The V call is TRBV4-1, the J call TRBJ2-2; 14 nucleotides agree with TRBD2. V gave up 4 bases and J gave up 7 bases; unmatched junction bases: 2. The CDR3 has 15 residues. Germline CDR1 is MGHRA and CDR2 is YSYEKL. CDR3 DNA: TGCGCCAGCAGCCCGGGACTAGCGGGAGTCGGGGAGCTGTTTTTT. It specifies CASSPGLAGVGELFF.

The gene calls are TRBV29-1 and TRBJ2-3; D unclear. Deletions cut 8 bases from V and 0 bases from J, with 6 bases between. Germline values: CDR1 SQVTM, CDR2 ANQGSEA. This CDR3 contains 11 residues. The DNA for the CDR3 is TGCAGCTGCTATAGCACAGATACGCAGTATTTT. It is translated as CSCYSTDTQYF.

Only a few counts were recorded for this clone. CDR3 sequence (DNA): TGTGCCAGCAGCCTGCCCGGAGGAAGCAATCAGCCCCAGCATTTT. Its protein product is CASSLPGGSNQPQHF. The chain couples TRBV7-2 to TRBJ1-5; D is uncertain. The V gene lost 5 bases and the J gene lost 1 base, with 12 bases spanning the gap. Germline loops: CDR1 SGHTA, CDR2 FQGNSA. This CDR3 is built from 15 residues.

This clone was counted between two and nine times. The chain uses TRBV7-3 and TRBJ2-1, with TRBD2 matching 7 bases. V was clipped by 4 bases and J by 3 bases; unmatched bases: 6. This CDR3 comprises 15 residues. Per the germline V gene, CDR1 is SGHTA and CDR2 is FQGTGA. The DNA of the CDR3 is TGTGCCAGCAGCTCCCAGAGCGGGAACTACAATGAGCAGTTCTTC. Translation: CASSSQSGNYNEQFF.

CDR3 sequence reads: CASSQDGRDQPQHF. CDR3 DNA sequence: TGCGCCAGCAGCCAAGATGGGCGGGATCAGCCCCAGCATTTT. This chain uses TRBV4-1 with TRBJ1-5; no clear D. The length of the CDR3 is 14 residues. V was clipped by 0 bases and J by 5 bases, with 8 bases between them. Per the germline V gene, CDR1 is MGHRA and CDR2 is YSYEKL.

V usage is TRBV27 and J usage is TRBJ2-5; no definite D call. The CDR3 runs 15 residues. Trimming shortened V by 0 bases and J by 1 base, and 9 bases separated the two germline ends. CDR1 and CDR2 (germline): MNHEY, SMNVEV (reference sequence). The CDR3 is CASSLSWLRQETQYF. The CDR3 region has the DNA TGTGCCAGCAGTTTATCGTGGCTACGCCAAGAGACCCAGTACTTC.

About this clone itself: Other DNA sequences of this sample code for an identical CDR3. The chain is built from TRBV6-5 and TRBJ2-3; D possibly corresponds to TRBD2 (5 bases). Germline CDR1 reads MNHEY; CDR2 reads SVGAGI. Trimming shortened V by 6 bases and J by 0 bases, and 7 bases separated the two germline ends. The CDR3 covers 13 residues. The DNA of the CDR3 is TGTGCCAGCAGGGGGAGAAGCACAGATACGCAGTATTTT. This sequence encodes CASRGRSTDTQYF.

This clone turned up a few times. The rearrangement uses TRBV29-1 and TRBJ2-2, with D uncertain. Germline values: CDR1 SQVTM, CDR2 ANQGSEA. V lost 4 bases and J 5 bases, leaving 14 bases between the germline ends. The CDR3 has 14 amino acids. In DNA form, the CDR3 reads TGCAGCGTTGTCCCCGTGTGGGCGACCGGGGAGCTGTTTTTT. It translates to CSVVPVWATGELFF.

The rearrangement joins TRBV23-1 to TRBJ1-1; a weak D match, TRBD1 (6 bases). TRBV23-1 is treated as an ORF (open reading frame) with a function not yet certain. The CDR3 is made up of 15 amino acids. The ends were cut back, 2 bases at V and 4 bases at J, with 14 bases in the middle. CDR3 sequence: CASSQPTTGFTEAFF. In DNA, the CDR3 is TGCGCCAGCAGTCAACCGACTACAGGGTTCACTGAAGCTTTCTTT.

This chain links TRBV5-1 with TRBJ2-5, with 8 bases matching TRBD1. Germline V gene data show CDR1 as SGHRS and CDR2 as YFSETQ. The CDR3 has 15 residues. V was clipped by 2 bases and J by 3 bases; unmatched bases: 6. DNA for the CDR3: TGCGCCAGCAGCTTCGGACAGGGCAGGAAAGAGACCCAGTACTTC. Its translation is CASSFGQGRKETQYF.

The chain is built from TRBV7-2 and TRBJ2-2, with 7 bases matching TRBD1. CDR3 length: 15 amino acids. V shed 6 bases and J 2 bases; nucleotides not matched to a gene: 6. Germline CDR1 and CDR2: SGHTA and FQGNSA. CDR3 sequence: CASRFDRANTGELFF. CDR3 bases: TGTGCCAGCAGGTTCGACAGGGCTAACACCGGGGAGCTGTTTTTT.

This clone has more than one count but fewer than ten. This chain connects TRBV29-1 to TRBJ1-2; D possibly corresponds to TRBD1 (5 bases). Trimming left V 1 base short and J 6 bases short, with 12 bases between. Germline CDR1 and CDR2: SQVTM and ANQGSEA. This CDR3 has 13 residues. CDR3 loop: CSVEAGRDDGYTF. The CDR3, as DNA: TGCAGCGTTGAAGCAGGGCGGGACGATGGCTACACCTTC.

The chain joins TRBV7-9 to TRBJ2-1, with no clear D. This CDR3 region has 14 residues. CDR1 is SEHNR, CDR2 FQNEAQ, per germline (reference sequence). V dropped 8 bases and J dropped 8 bases, with 19 bases sitting between them. CDR3 nucleotide sequence: TGTGCCAGCGGGTATCTTCTTGAATGGCATGAGCAGTTCTTC. As protein: CASGYLLEWHEQFF.

J is TRBJ2-1 and V is TRBV11-2, with 9 nucleotides matching TRBD1. Germline CDR1 and CDR2: SGHAT and FQNNGV. The CDR3 consists of 16 residues. V shed 5 bases, J shed 3 bases, and the junction held 8 bases outside the gene matches. The CDR3 loop is CASSVLPGQGYNEQFF. CDR3 coding DNA: TGTGCCAGCAGCGTTTTACCGGGACAGGGCTACAATGAGCAGTTCTTC.

The V call is TRBV5-1, the J call TRBJ1-2; D is perhaps TRBD1 (5 bases). The CDR3 is made up of 14 amino acids. V lost 2 bases to trimming and J lost 4 bases, with 12 bases between them. Germline CDR1 is SGHRS and CDR2 is YFSETQ. The CDR3 reads CASSFPGRVYGYTF. The DNA for the CDR3 is TGCGCCAGCAGCTTCCCAGGGAGGGTCTATGGCTACACCTTC. The entire variable domain, with the rest obtained from reference TRBV5-1 and TRBJ1-2, is as follows: KAGVTQTPRYLIKTRGQQVTLSCSPISGHRSVSWYQQTPGQGLQFLFEYFSETQRNKGNFPGRFSGRQFSNSRSEMNVSTLELGDSALYLCASSFPGRVYGYTFGSGTRLTVV.

This clone was counted only a few times. This chain uses TRBV28 with TRBJ2-3, with D possibly being TRBD2 (5 bases). Germline CDR1 MDHEN, CDR2 SYDVKM. V lost 0 bases to trimming and J lost 8 bases, with 24 bases between them. CDR3 length: 18 amino acids. The CDR3 DNA reads as TGTGCCAGCAGTTTATGGGGTGAGCCAGGAGGTCACACAACTACGCAGTATTTT. It translates to CASSLWGEPGGHTTTQYF.

Only a few counts were recorded for this clone. The rearrangement uses TRBV2 and TRBJ2-7; D not resolved. The CDR3 length is 11 residues. V lost 6 bases and J lost 6, with 9 bases in between. The germline V gene encodes CDR1 SNHLY and CDR2 FYNNEI. CDR3 residues: CASRKSTEQYF. The CDR3 region has the DNA TGTGCCAGCAGAAAATCCACCGAGCAGTACTTC. Full variable domain (remainder filled in from reference TRBV2 and TRBJ2-7): EPEVTQTPSHQVTQMGQEVILRCVPISNHLYFYWYRQILGQKVEFLVSFYNNEISEKSEIFDDQFSVERPDGSNFTLKIRSTKLEDSAMYFCASRKSTEQYFGPGTRLTVT.

This clone occurred a few times. The J gene is TRBJ2-1, the V gene TRBV25-1, with D perhaps given as TRBD1 or TRBD2 (5 bases each). Germline values: CDR1 MGHDK, CDR2 SYGVNS. CDR3 size: 12 residues. V was pared by 1 base and J by 12 bases, with 10 bases between. In DNA, the CDR3 is TGTGCCAGCAGTGAATGGGGGTTGGGGCAGTTCTTC. Its protein product is CASSEWGLGQFF.

This chain links TRBV30 with TRBJ1-5, with 7 bases lining up with TRBD1. The CDR3 runs to 15 residues. Per the germline V gene, CDR1 is GTSNPN and CDR2 is SVGIG (reference sequence). J lost 1 base, V lost 6 bases, and 9 bases had no gene match. The CDR3 nucleotides read TGTGCCTGCAACTCAGGGGGGCAGAGCAATCAGCCCCAGCATTTT. Its protein product is CACNSGGQSNQPQHF. Variable domain in full (rest from reference TRBV30 and TRBJ1-5): SQTIHQWPATLVQPVGSPLSLECTVEGTSNPNLYWYRQAAGRGLQLLFYSVGIGQISSEVPQNLSASRPQDRQFILSSKKLLLSDSGFYLCACNSGGQSNQPQHFGDGTRLSIL.

The rearrangement links TRBV30 to TRBJ2-1; 7 nucleotides align to TRBD2. The CDR3 length is 13 residues. Germline V gene data show CDR1 as GTSNPN and CDR2 as SVGIG (reference sequence). The V and J ends lost 1 base and 10 bases, in that order; junction bases with no gene match: 7. The CDR3 nucleotides are TGTGCCTGGAGTGGGAGACTAGCCGCAGAGCAGTTCTTC. Amino acid sequence: CAWSGRLAAEQFF.

V is TRBV7-3 and J is TRBJ2-1; the D is unclear. Germline V gene sequence: CDR1 SGHTA, CDR2 FQGTGA. This CDR3 has 13 residues. Trimming stripped 5 bases from V and 5 bases from J, with 10 bases between. CDR3 coding DNA: TGTGCCAGCAGCCCGTGGCGAGACAATGAGCAGTTCTTC. It codes for CASSPWRDNEQFF.

This clone has just a few counts. The rearrangement joins TRBV29-1 to TRBJ2-3, with TRBD1 matching 8 bases. Germline-derived CDR1 and CDR2 are SQVTM and ANQGSEA. Trimming removed 3 bases from V and 7 bases from J; junction bases left unmatched: 6. This CDR3 region has 13 residues. The CDR3 DNA reads TGCAGCGTTGAGGGCGGGGACAGGCATACGCAGTATTTT. This sequence encodes CSVEGGDRHTQYF.

The chain recombines TRBV5-1 with TRBJ1-1; possibly TRBD1 for D (6 bases). The CDR3 runs to 14 residues. Trimming shortened V by 3 bases and J by 1 base, and 10 bases separated the two germline ends. The germline CDR1 and CDR2 sequences are SGHRS and YFSETQ. CDR3 in amino acids: CASSYLQGNTEAFF. In DNA form, the CDR3 reads TGCGCCAGCAGCTACCTACAGGGGAACACTGAAGCTTTCTTT.

This clone came up a few times. J is TRBJ1-4 and V is TRBV7-9; D remains ambiguous. The CDR3 extends over 12 amino acids. Germline-derived CDR1 and CDR2 are SEHNR and FQNEAQ (reference sequence). Trimming took off 5 bases at V and 7 bases at J, with 8 bases between the two ends. The CDR3 loop reads CASSSLSEKLFF. The CDR3 DNA follows: TGTGCCAGCAGCAGCTTAAGTGAAAAACTGTTTTTT.

The rearrangement uses TRBV9 and TRBJ1-4, with 8 bases identical to TRBD1. V shed 3 bases, J shed 4 bases, and the junction held 5 bases outside the gene matches. CDR1 is SGDLS, CDR2 YYNGEE, per germline. This CDR3 has 15 amino acids. DNA of the CDR3: TGTGCCAGCAGCGCCCGGACAGGGTTTAATGAAAAACTGTTTTTT. As protein: CASSARTGFNEKLFF.

The rearrangement uses TRBV19 and TRBJ2-5; tentatively, D is TRBD2 (6 bases). V gave up 8 bases and J gave up 4 bases, with 17 bases separating them. The length of the CDR3 is 14 residues. Germline CDR1 is LNHDA and CDR2 is SQIVND (reference sequence). The CDR3 protein is CASSRGRLLETQYF. CDR3 coding DNA: TGTGCCAGTTCCAGAGGGAGGCTCCTAGAGACCCAGTACTTC.